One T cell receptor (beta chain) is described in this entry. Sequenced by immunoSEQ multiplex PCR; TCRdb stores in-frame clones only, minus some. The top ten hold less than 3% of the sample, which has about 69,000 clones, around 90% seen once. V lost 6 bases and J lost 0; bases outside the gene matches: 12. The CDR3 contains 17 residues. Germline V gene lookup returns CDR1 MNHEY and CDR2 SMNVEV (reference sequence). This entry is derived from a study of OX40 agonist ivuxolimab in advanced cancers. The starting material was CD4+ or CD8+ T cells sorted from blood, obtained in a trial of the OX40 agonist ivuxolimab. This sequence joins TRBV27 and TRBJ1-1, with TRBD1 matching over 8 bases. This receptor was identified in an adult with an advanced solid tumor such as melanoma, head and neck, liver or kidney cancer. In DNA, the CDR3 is TGTGCCAGCAGCCGGTGGCTGGCAGGGGGCATGAACACTGAAGCTTTCTTT. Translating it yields CASSRWLAGGMNTEAFF.